Here is one T cell receptor (beta chain) with its context. The antigen remains unidentified. Generated by immunoSEQ multiplex PCR, the TCRdb table keeps only in-frame clones and is missing some. The table includes some 100,000 clones, about 90% detected once. This record belongs to a study of graft-versus-host responses after intestinal transplantation. About the research overall: Tacrolimus and steroids were given for about 3 years to all recipients after anti-thymocyte globulin induction. Notes on the study in general: Recipient marrow contained GvH clones, some of which appeared first in ileum or blood.

This CDR3 spans 16 amino acids. CDR1 and CDR2 (germline): MGHRA, YSYEKL. Trimming removed 6 bases from V and 2 bases from J; junction bases left unmatched: 7. This chain joins TRBV4-1 and TRBJ1-2, with 12 nucleotides matching TRBD1. The TCR comes from a human donor who received an intestinal transplant. The sample was unstimulated CD8+ T cells sorted from spleen or lymph node cells, taken before intestinal transplant. The CDR3 DNA follows: TGCGCCAGCAGGGGGACAGGGGGCTTCTCCAACTATGGCTACACCTTC. Protein: CASRGTGGFSNYGYTF.